This T cell receptor (beta chain) was profiled in a study of regulatory T cells in long-lasting Graves disease. To make TCR beta libraries, researchers used iRepertoire HTBI primers and Arm-PCR of CDR3 regions. TCRdb fed the multiplex PCR reads into MiXCR, producing one record per CDR3 protein. This table has about 220,000 distinct CDR3 sequences, roughly 20% appearing once. With regard to this clonotype: A much larger clone is a single base away; this may be a read error. Lacking the conserved final phenylalanine or tryptophan, this CDR3 likely reflects a read error.

Time point noted: newly diagnosed GD, antithyroid drugs for less than 3 months. PBMCs provided the RNA from which the TCR library was made. V lost 3 bases to trimming and J lost 4 bases, with 16 bases between them. The CDR3 spans 15 residues. In germline, CDR1 is DFQATT, CDR2 SNEGSKA (reference sequence). This sample also appeared in a second study, on T cells in Graves' hyperthyroidism and ophthalmopathy.

The receptor was derived from a woman in her 30s with Graves disease. Sequenced material: peripheral blood mononuclear cells (PBMCs), taken at new diagnosis, from a patient treated with antithyroid drugs. J is TRBJ1-5 and V is TRBV20-1, with TRBD1 as a possible D gene (6 bases). CDR3 bases: TGCAGTGCTAGTTACGGGACACCATTTAATCAGCCCCAGCATCTT. Its protein product is CSASYGTPFNQPQHL.